These 13 T cell receptor beta chains originate from one sample sequenced in a study of shared clonotypes between healthy human individuals. Clones were read by immunoSEQ multiplex PCR, and TCRdb kept only the in-frame ones, dropping some. This sample carries 2 million or so clones, 90% to 95% of them seen once, and the ten largest clones take 0.1% to 0.15%. The sample consisted of naive CD4+ T cells sorted from blood. Subset given: CD45RA+ positively selected. The origin of the receptors is a man aged 18 to 30 in good health.

The chain couples TRBV21-1 to TRBJ2-7. TRBV21-1 is a listed pseudogene. The CDR3 totals 16 residues. CDR3 loop: CASTERLTRYSYEQYF. The CDR3 DNA follows: TGTGCCAGCACCGAGAGACTGACAAGATACTCCTACGAGCAGTACTTC.

The chain carries TRBV28 and TRBJ1-5; 10 bases line up with TRBD1. From germline, CDR1 is MDHEN and CDR2 SYDVKM. Unmatched junction bases numbered 7, after V lost 4 bases and J lost 7 bases. The CDR3 is made up of 15 amino acids. The CDR3 region has the DNA TGTGCCAGCAGTTACCGGGACAGGGGCCAACAGCCCCAGCATTTT. This encodes CASSYRDRGQQPQHF.

The chain carries TRBV18 and TRBJ1-4; no clear D gene. V shed 3 bases and J shed 4 bases, with 9 bases lying between them. The CDR3 runs 14 residues. CDR1 and CDR2 (germline): KGHSH, LQKENI. The chain's CDR3 is CASSPALLNEKLFF. The CDR3 nucleotides are TGTGCCAGCTCACCGGCACTGCTTAATGAAAAACTGTTTTTT. The variable domain in full, with the rest retrieved from reference TRBV18 and TRBJ1-4, is NAGVMQNPRHLVRRRGQEARLRCSPMKGHSHVYWYRQLPEEGLKFMVYLQKENIIDESGMPKERFSAEFPKEGPSILRIQQVVRGDSAAYFCASSPALLNEKLFFGSGTQLSVL.

The chain couples TRBV14 to TRBJ1-4, with D perhaps matching TRBD1 (5 bases). The CDR3 totals 14 residues. The V end lost 4 bases, the J end lost 3 bases, and 9 bases lay between the germline ends. Germline V gene sequence: CDR1 SGHDN, CDR2 FVKESK. The CDR3 reads CASSPRGSNEKLFF. CDR3 nucleotides: TGTGCCAGCAGCCCGCGGGGGTCTAATGAAAAACTGTTTTTT.

This chain joins TRBV10-1 and TRBJ1-3; a weak D match, TRBD1 (5 bases). The CDR3 runs 16 residues. Per the germline V gene, CDR1 is WNHNN and CDR2 is SYGVQD (reference sequence). Trimming removed 2 bases from V and 2 bases from J, with 13 bases in between. Here the CDR3 reads CASSEVLGDPGNTIYF. The CDR3 DNA sequence: TGCGCCAGCAGTGAGGTGTTGGGGGACCCTGGAAACACCATATATTTT.

The sample holds a few counts of this clone. V and J are TRBV30 and TRBJ2-5, with D perhaps given as TRBD1 or TRBD2 (5 bases each). In germline, CDR1 is GTSNPN, CDR2 SVGIG (reference sequence). This CDR3 comprises 13 residues. V lost 4 bases, J lost 0 bases, and 9 bases lay in between. CDR3 nucleotides: TGTGCCTGGATGCCGGGACACCAAGAGACCCAGTACTTC. It codes for CAWMPGHQETQYF.

This clone was recorded only once. The rearrangement uses TRBV19 and TRBJ1-5; TRBD1 agrees at 8 bases. This CDR3 contains 17 residues. Germline CDR1 reads LNHDA; CDR2 reads SQIVND (reference sequence). V shed 1 base, J shed 1 base, and the junction held 6 bases outside the gene matches. The CDR3 DNA reads TGTGCCAGTAGTATAGGTACAGGGGGTTTCAGCAATCAGCCCCAGCATTTT. Protein product: CASSIGTGGFSNQPQHF.

The V call is TRBV5-1, the J call TRBJ2-5; weak D call: TRBD1 (6 bases). Trimming took 4 bases from V and 4 from J, leaving 17 bases between them. There are 15 residues in the CDR3. Germline CDR1 and CDR2: SGHRS and YFSETQ. The CDR3 bases are TGCGCCAGCAGCCTGCAAACAGGGACCAGAGAGACCCAGTACTTC. It translates to CASSLQTGTRETQYF.

This clone was recorded only once. The same CDR3 is also encoded by other DNA sequences in this sample. The rearrangement uses TRBV18 and TRBJ1-3, with 8 nucleotides matching TRBD1. This CDR3 is 15 amino acids long. From germline, CDR1 is KGHSH and CDR2 LQKENI. Trimming took 0 bases from V and 2 from J; bases not matched to a gene: 0. The CDR3 DNA follows: TGTGCCAGCTCACCACCGACAGGGGCTGGAAACACCATATATTTT. It is translated as CASSPPTGAGNTIYF.

The chain employs TRBV28 and TRBJ2-2; D unresolved. The V gene lost 7 bases and the J gene lost 1 base, with 13 bases spanning the gap. This CDR3 spans 15 amino acids. CDR1 and CDR2 (germline): MDHEN, SYDVKM. The DNA of the CDR3 is TGTGCCAGCATAGGCGGTGGGCAGAACACCGGGGAGCTGTTTTTT. Protein sequence: CASIGGGQNTGELFF.

The chain recombines TRBV4-3 with TRBJ2-3; 7 bases agree with TRBD1. CDR3 length: 17 amino acids. Germline V CDR1 and CDR2: LGHNA, YSLEER. J was trimmed by 2 bases and V by 1 base; bases with no gene match: 9. CDR3 DNA: TGCGCCAGCAGCCAAGGCCCCGGGACAGATGACACAGATACGCAGTATTTT. The encoded protein is CASSQGPGTDDTDTQYF.

The chain employs TRBV28 and TRBJ2-7; the match to TRBD2 covers 8 bases. Germline V gives CDR1 MDHEN, CDR2 SYDVKM. J was trimmed by 9 bases and V by 1 base; bases with no gene match: 11. The CDR3 runs 15 residues. The DNA for the CDR3 is TGTGCCAGCAGTTTATCTAGCCGGGGGGGCCGAGGGCAGTACTTC. Its protein product is CASSLSSRGGRGQYF.

V usage is TRBV7-9 and J usage is TRBJ2-7; no clear D. The ends were cut back, 3 bases at V and 5 bases at J, with 14 bases in the middle. The CDR3 consists of 14 residues. In germline, CDR1 is SEHNR, CDR2 FQNEAQ (reference sequence). The chain's CDR3 is CASSFLTEYHEQYF. In DNA, the CDR3 is TGTGCCAGCAGCTTCCTGACGGAATACCACGAGCAGTACTTC.